Shown below are 30 T cell receptor beta chains from a single sample sequenced in a study of blood T cell repertoires in COVID-19. Here immunoSEQ multiplex PCR was the method, and the copy in TCRdb shows in-frame clones only, minus some. The data contain 25,000 to 35,000 clones, around nine tenths of them singletons. Sequenced: peripheral blood. The origin of the receptors is a man aged 70 or older with active COVID-19.

This sequence joins TRBV4-3 and TRBJ2-5, with a tentative D call TRBD1 (6 bases). Germline values: CDR1 LGHNA, CDR2 YSLEER. Trimming removed 0 bases from V and 4 bases from J, with 12 bases in between. The CDR3 extends over 15 amino acids. CDR3 amino acids: CASSQDTGKGETQYF. CDR3 sequence (DNA): TGCGCCAGCAGCCAAGATACAGGGAAAGGAGAGACCCAGTACTTC.

The V call is TRBV30, the J call TRBJ2-2, with D tentatively TRBD2 (5 bases). Per germline, CDR1 GTSNPN and CDR2 SVGIG (reference sequence). The CDR3 length is 13 residues. V dropped 0 bases and J dropped 5 bases, with 7 bases sitting between them. The CDR3 sequence: CAWSVSGTGELFF. The CDR3 region has the DNA TGTGCCTGGAGTGTATCGGGGACCGGGGAGCTGTTTTTT.

The chain recombines TRBV19 with TRBJ1-1; possibly TRBD1 for D (5 bases). CDR1 is LNHDA, CDR2 SQIVND, per germline (reference sequence). This CDR3 is built from 13 residues. Deletions cut 8 bases from V and 0 bases from J, with 10 bases between. CDR3 region: CASATGLNTEAFF. CDR3 DNA: TGTGCCAGTGCTACAGGCTTGAACACTGAAGCTTTCTTT.

The V call is TRBV27, the J call TRBJ1-5, with D perhaps TRBD1 (6 bases). The V end was cut by 1 base, the J end by 6 bases, with 10 bases between. The CDR3 has 14 residues. The germline V gene has CDR1 MNHEY and CDR2 SMNVEV (reference sequence). CDR3 nucleotides: TGTGCCAGCAGTTTATGGGGGGGCGGTCAGCCCCAGCATTTT. Translation gives CASSLWGGGQPQHF.

The V and J genes are TRBV29-1 and TRBJ2-7, with D unresolved. This CDR3 is 13 amino acids long. Germline-derived CDR1 and CDR2 are SQVTM and ANQGSEA. V was cut by 5 bases and J by 0 bases, with 11 bases left in between. CDR3 in DNA: TGCAGCGTTCTCCAGGCCGACTCCTACGAGCAGTACTTC. Residues: CSVLQADSYEQYF.

This chain joins TRBV19 and TRBJ1-2, with TRBD1 identical over 7 bases. There are 13 residues in the CDR3. Looked up from germline, CDR1 is LNHDA and CDR2 is SQIVND (reference sequence). J lost 4 bases, V lost 5 bases, and 4 bases had no gene match. The chain's CDR3 is CASSQTGTYGYTF. In DNA, the CDR3 is TGTGCCAGTAGTCAGACAGGGACCTATGGCTACACCTTC.

J is TRBJ1-2 and V is TRBV12-3 or TRBV12-4, with a tentative D call TRBD1 (5 bases). The V end was cut by 5 bases, the J end by 8 bases, with 15 bases between. The CDR3 covers 13 residues. The CDR3 loop reads CASSPTRGGGYTF. The CDR3 DNA reads as TGTGCCAGCAGTCCAACAAGGGGAGGCGGCTACACCTTC.

The chain combines TRBV7-9 with TRBJ1-6; TRBD1 matches at 8 bases. Trimming at V came to 0 bases and at J to 10 bases, leaving 14 bases not matched to a gene. The CDR3 totals 18 residues. Germline CDR1 and CDR2: SEHNR and FQNEAQ (reference sequence). CDR3 residues: CASSLAGGQALRTSPLHF. The CDR3 DNA reads as TGTGCCAGCAGCTTAGCAGGGGGACAGGCCTTGAGGACCTCACCCCTCCACTTT.

This rearrangement joins TRBV21-1 to TRBJ2-1; the table names TRBD2, a call not compared with the DNA. TRBV21-1 is listed as a pseudogene. The CDR3 is made up of 12 amino acids. CDR3 coding DNA: TGTGCCAGCACCCGGGGTGAAAATGAGCAGTTCTTC. This codes for CASTRGENEQFF.

The chain employs TRBV19 and TRBJ1-2, with D perhaps matching TRBD1 (6 bases). With 0 bases removed from V and 4 bases from J, the gap between germline ends came to 15 bases. This CDR3 region has 16 residues. Germline CDR1 reads LNHDA; CDR2 reads SQIVND (reference sequence). The CDR3 region has the DNA TGTGCCAGTAGTATAGACCGGGACACCGGCGGCTATGGCTACACCTTC. As protein: CASSIDRDTGGYGYTF. Complete variable domain (other parts from reference TRBV19 and TRBJ1-2): DGGITQSPKYLFRKEGQNVTLSCEQNLNHDAMYWYRQDPGQGLRLIYYSQIVNDFQKGDIAEGYSVSREKKESFPLTVTSAQKNPTAFYLCASSIDRDTGGYGYTFGSGTRLTVV.

The rearrangement uses TRBV5-1 and TRBJ1-1; 7 nucleotides align to TRBD1. CDR1 and CDR2 from the germline V gene are SGHRS and YFSETQ. The CDR3 runs 17 residues. With 0 bases clipped from V and 4 bases from J, the junction kept 12 bases outside the gene matches. The CDR3 spells CASSLEGLGQGVTEAFF. The CDR3 coding sequence is TGCGCCAGCAGCTTGGAGGGTCTCGGGCAGGGGGTCACTGAAGCTTTCTTT.

The V and J genes are TRBV27 and TRBJ2-7; 11 bases are a match to TRBD2. The V gene's germline CDR1 is MNHEY and CDR2 SMNVEV (reference sequence). This CDR3 has 15 amino acids. Trimming cost V 1 base and J 6 bases; bases outside gene matches: 5. In nucleotides, the CDR3 is TGTGCCAGCAGTTTATGGGCTAGCGGGGGGAGCGAGCAGTACTTC. This sequence encodes CASSLWASGGSEQYF.

The V and J genes are TRBV11-3 and TRBJ2-2; D uncertain. Looked up from germline, CDR1 is SGHNT and CDR2 is YENEEA. CDR3 length: 14 amino acids. Trimming removed 1 base from V and 0 bases from J, with 3 bases in between. The CDR3 DNA sequence: TGTGCCAGCAGCTTAGCAGCGAACACCGGGGAGCTGTTTTTT. Residues: CASSLAANTGELFF. Using reference TRBV11-3 and TRBJ2-2 for the parts outside the CDR3, the full variable domain is EAGVVQSPRYKIIEKKQPVAFWCNPISGHNTLYWYLQNLGQGPELLIRYENEEAVDDSQLPKDRFSAERLKGVDSTLKIQPAELGDSAVYLCASSLAANTGELFFGEGSRLTVL.

V is TRBV6-6 and J is TRBJ2-7, with 7 bases lining up with TRBD1. CDR1 is MNHNY, CDR2 SVGAGI, per germline (reference sequence). The CDR3 is made up of 15 amino acids. V lost 7 bases, J lost 2 bases, and 11 bases stayed unmatched. In DNA, the CDR3 is TGTGCCAGCACTGATCGACCCGGGACAGCCTACGAGCAGTACTTC. This sequence encodes CASTDRPGTAYEQYF.

The J gene is TRBJ1-5, the V gene TRBV30; D possibly corresponds to TRBD1 (5 bases). The germline CDR1 and CDR2 sequences are GTSNPN and SVGIG (reference sequence). V was pared by 3 bases and J by 4 bases, with 16 bases between. This CDR3 has 15 amino acids. This chain's CDR3 is CAWSYHVGGNQPQHF. CDR3 nucleotides: TGTGCCTGGAGCTACCATGTGGGGGGGAATCAGCCCCAGCATTTT.

V usage is TRBV6-2 or TRBV6-3 and J usage is TRBJ2-7; perhaps TRBD1 as D (7 bases). Germline V gene sequence: CDR1 MNHEY, CDR2 SVGEGT. V was trimmed by 0 bases and J by 2 bases, leaving 14 bases between them. This CDR3 has 16 residues. CDR3 residues: CASSYSRRGRTYEQYF. In DNA form, the CDR3 reads TGTGCCAGCAGTTACTCGCGGAGGGGGCGCACCTACGAGCAGTACTTC.

The V and J genes are TRBV6-4 and TRBJ1-5; no definite D call. V gave up 6 bases and J gave up 0 bases, with 6 bases separating them. Germline CDR1 and CDR2: MRHNA and SNTAGT. The CDR3 length is 13 residues. The CDR3 loop reads CASSEVSNQPQHF. The CDR3 DNA follows: TGTGCCAGCAGCGAGGTTAGCAATCAGCCCCAGCATTTT.

The chain employs TRBV4-1 and TRBJ2-1; 11 bases fit TRBD2. Trimming at V came to 4 bases and at J to 10 bases, leaving 9 bases not matched to a gene. There are 15 residues in the CDR3. The germline V gene has CDR1 MGHRA and CDR2 YSYEKL. The CDR3 protein is CASSLISGGAQEQFF. The CDR3 nucleotides read TGCGCCAGCAGCCTAATTAGCGGGGGGGCCCAAGAGCAGTTCTTC.

The rearrangement uses TRBV4-1 and TRBJ1-1; D not resolved. V was shortened by 6 bases and J by 1 base, with 9 bases between the two germline ends. CDR3 length equals 13 residues. From germline, CDR1 is MGHRA and CDR2 YSYEKL. CDR3 bases: TGCGCCAGCAGTCGAACTTGGAACACTGAAGCTTTCTTT. This gives the protein CASSRTWNTEAFF.

The chain combines TRBV11-2 with TRBJ1-2, with D tentatively TRBD1 (6 bases). Germline lookup yields CDR1 SGHAT and CDR2 FQNNGV. The CDR3 extends over 14 amino acids. Trimming left V 5 bases short and J 0 bases short, with 10 bases between. The CDR3 nucleotides read TGTGCCAGCAGCCTTACAGGGTCTAACTATGGCTACACCTTC. Translation: CASSLTGSNYGYTF. Looking up the rest from reference TRBV11-2 and TRBJ1-2 gives the full variable domain: EAGVAQSPRYKIIEKRQSVAFWCNPISGHATLYWYQQILGQGPKLLIQFQNNGVVDDSQLPKDRFSAERLKGVDSTLKIQPAKLEDSAVYLCASSLTGSNYGYTFGSGTRLTVV.

The CDR3 DNA follows: TGTGCCACCAGATTGACAGGGGCGAATGAAAAACTGTTTTTT. Translating it yields CATRLTGANEKLFF. This chain uses TRBV6-5 with TRBJ1-4, with 8 bases fitting TRBD1. The J segment lost 5 bases and the V segment lost 10 bases, leaving 9 bases of the junction unmatched. Germline assignment: CDR1 MNHEY and CDR2 SVGAGI. The CDR3 covers 14 residues.

The gene calls are TRBV5-4 and TRBJ2-1; 8 nucleotides align to TRBD2. The CDR3 runs 13 residues. Germline CDR1 is SGHNT and CDR2 is YYREEE (reference sequence). V shed 4 bases and J 6 bases; nucleotides not matched to a gene: 3. The CDR3 loop is CASSMAGGNEQFF. The CDR3 bases are TGTGCCAGCAGCATGGCGGGGGGCAATGAGCAGTTCTTC. The full variable domain, in which reference TRBV5-4 and TRBJ2-1 provide the parts outside the CDR3, is ETGVTQSPTHLIKTRGQQVTLRCSSQSGHNTVSWYQQALGQGPQFIFQYYREEENGRGNFPPRFSGLQFPNYSSELNVNALELDDSALYLCASSMAGGNEQFFGPGTRLTVL.

This chain links TRBV5-1 with TRBJ2-3; a weak D match, TRBD1 (6 bases). The CDR3 contains 13 residues. V was pared by 1 base and J by 6 bases, with 9 bases between. CDR1 is SGHRS, CDR2 YFSETQ, per germline. The CDR3 DNA reads as TGCGCCAGCAGCTTGCCAGGGGAGGATACGCAGTATTTT. Its protein product is CASSLPGEDTQYF.

The chain combines TRBV11-2 with TRBJ1-1; D possibly corresponds to TRBD1 (5 bases). Per the germline V gene, CDR1 is SGHAT and CDR2 is FQNNGV. The CDR3 is 15 amino acids. Trimming cost V 1 base and J 4 bases, with 13 bases left between them. In nucleotides, the CDR3 is TGTGCCAGCAGCTTAGGGGGAGGGAGGGGCACTGAAGCTTTCTTT. Amino acid sequence: CASSLGGGRGTEAFF.

The V and J genes are TRBV11-2 and TRBJ1-3, with 7 nucleotides matching TRBD1. This CDR3 contains 13 residues. V lost 5 bases and J lost 6; bases outside the gene matches: 4. Germline CDR1 is SGHAT and CDR2 is FQNNGV. The CDR3 DNA sequence: TGTGCCAGCAGCCCAGGGACAGTAAACACCATATATTTT. It codes for CASSPGTVNTIYF.

Only one count was recorded for this clone. The chain combines TRBV6-1 with TRBJ1-2, with 10 bases lining up with TRBD1. J was trimmed by 5 bases and V by 3 bases; bases with no gene match: 6. The CDR3 sequence is 15 residues long. Germline V gives CDR1 MNHNS, CDR2 SASEGT. CDR3 sequence: CASSEPGQGIYGYTF. The CDR3 DNA follows: TGTGCCAGCAGTGAGCCGGGACAGGGGATTTATGGCTACACCTTC.

Here the CDR3 reads CASSGTGPYNEQFF. The CDR3, as DNA: TGTGCCAGCAGCGGGACAGGGCCCTACAATGAGCAGTTCTTC. This sequence joins TRBV7-9 and TRBJ2-1, with 9 bases matching TRBD1. From germline, CDR1 is SEHNR and CDR2 FQNEAQ (reference sequence). J was trimmed by 2 bases and V by 5 bases; bases with no gene match: 1. The CDR3 is made up of 14 amino acids.

This clone has just a few counts. The V gene is TRBV18, the J gene TRBJ2-3; TRBD1 aligns across 9 bases. Germline CDR1 is KGHSH and CDR2 is LQKENI. CDR3 length: 16 residues. J gave up 1 base and V 4 bases, and 6 bases lay outside the gene matches. CDR3 nucleotide sequence: TGTGCCAGCTCACTCTCATGGGACAGGGGCACAGATACGCAGTATTTT. Protein sequence: CASSLSWDRGTDTQYF. The complete variable domain, with remaining parts taken from reference TRBV18 and TRBJ2-3, reads NAGVMQNPRHLVRRRGQEARLRCSPMKGHSHVYWYRQLPEEGLKFMVYLQKENIIDESGMPKERFSAEFPKEGPSILRIQQVVRGDSAAYFCASSLSWDRGTDTQYFGPGTRLTVL.

The chain links TRBV11-2 to TRBJ1-1; D not resolved. CDR1 and CDR2 from the germline V gene are SGHAT and FQNNGV. V lost 4 bases, J lost 5 bases, and 14 bases lay in between. The CDR3 contains 14 residues. The CDR3: CASSSTSGGTEAFF. CDR3 DNA sequence: TGTGCCAGCAGCTCCACCTCGGGTGGTACTGAAGCTTTCTTT.

On this clone: At one end the junction does not follow the germline gene, possibly because of a read error. The V gene is TRBV7-9, the J gene TRBJ2-7; possible D gene TRBD2, 6 bases. CDR1 and CDR2 from the germline V gene are SEHNR and FQNEAQ (reference sequence). There are 14 residues in the CDR3. CDR3 amino acids: CASNLIGGNGEQYF. CDR3 coding DNA: TGTGCCAGCAACTTAATCGGGGGAAACGGCGAGCAGTACTTC.